The T cell receptor beta chain under discussion was sequenced for a study of STAT5B mutations in CD4+ large granular lymphocyte leukemia. This CDR3 spans 15 amino acids. Trimming at V came to 3 bases and at J to 4 bases, leaving 5 bases not matched to a gene. CDR1 and CDR2 (germline): SGHVS, FNYEAQ. Concerning this clone: What it binds is unknown.

The assay was run at survey level. TCRdb keeps only in-frame clones here, not all; method: immunoSEQ multiplex PCR. This sample has about 46,000 clones, with roughly four fifths found just once. Overall study findings and caveats: TRBV06-family usage was enriched in top patient clones (8/27) versus controls (2/35). Main leukemic clonotypes were patient-specific, but 20% to 25% appeared at low frequency elsewhere.

Sample: CD4+ T cells from blood buffy coats. The chain recombines TRBV7-6 with TRBJ1-4; 7 bases line up with TRBD1. The sequence derives from a human donor in good health. CDR3: CASSFRDRFNEKLFF. CDR3 nucleotides: TGTGCCAGCAGCTTCCGGGACAGATTTAATGAAAAACTGTTTTTT.